This T cell receptor beta chain was identified in a study of T cells after somatic rescue of genetic block. Per the germline V gene, CDR1 is KGHSH and CDR2 is LQKENI. V dropped 1 base and J dropped 4 bases, with 10 bases sitting between them. The CDR3 totals 15 residues. Here immunoSEQ multiplex PCR was the method, and the copy in TCRdb shows in-frame clones only, minus some. In the table there are tens of thousands of clones, about 92% of which are singletons. The chain joins TRBV18 to TRBJ2-2; a weak D match, TRBD1 (5 bases). The material sequenced was peripheral blood mononuclear cells (PBMCs). This clonotype originated in a man aged 40-49 years. The CDR3 nucleotides read TGTGCCAGCTCACCACAGTACCAGGGCACCGGGGAGCTGTTTTTT. Translating gives CASSPQYQGTGELFF.